The 26 T cell receptor beta chains below were found in one sample sequenced in a study of T cell repertoires in cytomegalovirus infection. TCRdb reprocessed the reads via MiXCR and lists one record per CDR3 protein. The sample records approximately 170,000 distinct CDR3 sequences, over 15% being singletons. Sequencing input: CD8+ T cells from PBMCs. These receptors all stem from a human donor in good health (CMV status not recorded). Some clones in this sample may be carry-over from other donors' samples.

This clonotype was seen at least ten times. The V call is TRBV7-6, the J call TRBJ2-7, with 8 bases aligning to TRBD1. CDR3 size: 14 residues. Germline V gene data show CDR1 as SGHVS and CDR2 as FNYEAQ. Trimming removed 1 base from V and 1 base from J; junction bases left unmatched: 0. Written as DNA, the CDR3 is TGTGCCAGCAGCTTAGGGACAGGGTCCTACGAGCAGTACTTC. Its translation: CASSLGTGSYEQYF.

The V call is TRBV7-3, the J call TRBJ2-3, with D tentatively TRBD2 (5 bases). The germline gives CDR1 SGHTA, CDR2 FQGTGA. This CDR3 spans 15 amino acids. V lost 3 bases to trimming and J lost 0 bases, with 10 bases between them. The CDR3 bases are TGTGCCAGCAGCTTTAGGAGCGGTAGCACAGATACGCAGTATTTT. Protein sequence: CASSFRSGSTDTQYF.

In DNA form, the CDR3 reads TGTGCCAGTAGTATAAGCGCCGTCACTGAAGCTTTCTTT. It codes for CASSISAVTEAFF. This sequence joins TRBV19 and TRBJ1-1; D remains ambiguous. V lost 2 bases and J 4 bases, leaving 8 bases between the germline ends. This CDR3 contains 13 residues. Germline V CDR1 and CDR2: LNHDA, SQIVND (reference sequence).

This clonotype showed up just a few times. This chain connects TRBV29-1 to TRBJ2-2; D gene unclear. In germline, CDR1 is SQVTM, CDR2 ANQGSEA. CDR3 size: 14 residues. The V gene lost 0 bases and the J gene lost 6 bases, with 11 bases spanning the gap. CDR3 nucleotides: TGCAGCGTTGAAGATTTACCCGGGTCCGGGGAGCTGTTTTTT. The encoded protein is CSVEDLPGSGELFF.

This clonotype was counted a few times. V and J are TRBV5-3 and TRBJ2-1, with unresolved D. TRBV5-3 is an open reading frame whose function is uncertain. This CDR3 is built from 12 residues. The ends were cut back, 8 bases at V and 10 bases at J, with 16 bases in the middle. CDR3 nucleotides: TGTGCCAGCAGCCCAACGACTTACGAGCAGTTCTTC. Its translation: CASSPTTYEQFF.

On this clonotype: This may be a read error, as it is one base from a much larger clone. V and J are TRBV7-9 and TRBJ1-1; 8 nucleotides line up with TRBD1. Germline-derived CDR1 and CDR2 are SEHNR and FQNEAQ (reference sequence). The CDR3 is made up of 18 amino acids. CDR3 sequence: CAGSLPGGAGDMNTEAFF. CDR3 coding DNA: TGTGCCGGCAGCTTGCCAGGGGGCGCGGGTGACATGAACACTGAAGCTTTCTTT. Using reference TRBV7-9 and TRBJ1-1 for the parts outside the CDR3, the full variable domain is DTGVSQNPRHKITKRGQNVTFRCDPISEHNRLYWYRQTLGQGPEFLTYFQNEAQLEKSRLLSDRFSAERPKGSFSTLEIQRTEQGDSAMYLCAGSLPGGAGDMNTEAFFGQGTRLTVV.

The V gene is TRBV7-2, the J gene TRBJ2-1; 9 bases are a match to TRBD2. From germline, CDR1 is SGHTA and CDR2 FQGNSA. V lost 5 bases to trimming and J lost 4 bases; unmatched junction nucleotides: 12. The CDR3 has 17 residues. This CDR3 reads CASSRVAGAPGYNEQFF. CDR3 DNA: TGTGCCAGCAGCCGGGTAGCGGGGGCCCCGGGATACAATGAGCAGTTCTTC.

A few counts support this clonotype. The CDR3 loop is CASRSGGATEAFF. The CDR3 coding sequence is TGTGCCAGCAGGTCGGGAGGGGCCACTGAAGCTTTCTTT. The chain combines TRBV11-1 with TRBJ1-1; D perhaps matches TRBD1 (5 bases). This CDR3 is built from 13 residues. The germline V and J ends were trimmed by 6 bases and 4 bases, with 12 bases remaining between them. From germline, CDR1 is SGHAT and CDR2 FQDESV (reference sequence).

The genes are TRBV12-3 or TRBV12-4 and TRBJ1-1; D perhaps matches TRBD1 (5 bases). The V gene lost 2 bases and the J gene lost 5 bases, with 9 bases spanning the gap. CDR3 length: 13 amino acids. The CDR3 bases are TGTGCCAGCAGTTTACTAGAGGGGACTGAAGCTTTCTTT. Its protein product is CASSLLEGTEAFF.

The V gene is TRBV6-8, the J gene TRBJ2-5; D gene ambiguous. CDR1 and CDR2 (germline): MNHGY, SAAAGT. The CDR3 runs 12 residues. The V end lost 7 bases, the J end lost 2 bases, and 8 bases lay between the germline ends. The chain's CDR3 is CASKGGQETQYF. CDR3 DNA sequence: TGTGCCAGCAAAGGCGGACAAGAGACCCAGTACTTC.

The table lists this clonotype with a few counts. The CDR3 protein is CASSLSTESTPQHF. The CDR3 nucleotides read TGTGCCAGCAGTTTATCGACAGAATCTACGCCCCAGCATTTT. This sequence joins TRBV28 and TRBJ1-5; maybe TRBD1 (5 bases). This CDR3 has 14 amino acids. V was pared by 1 base and J by 9 bases, with 13 bases between. Germline V gene lookup returns CDR1 MDHEN and CDR2 SYDVKM.

Only a few counts were recorded for this clonotype. V and J are TRBV20-1 and TRBJ1-1, with D possibly TRBD1 on 5 matching bases. CDR1 DFQATT and CDR2 SNEGSKA come from the germline V gene (reference sequence). This CDR3 is built from 14 residues. Trimming pared 0 bases from V and 1 base from J, leaving 9 bases between. The CDR3 reads CSARDMDKNTEAFF. The CDR3 nucleotides read TGCAGTGCTAGAGATATGGACAAGAACACTGAAGCTTTCTTT.

The rearrangement uses TRBV7-3 and TRBJ1-1; the D gene is possibly TRBD1 (6 bases). Germline CDR1 and CDR2: SGHTA and FQGTGA. V was clipped by 0 bases and J by 1 base, with 9 bases between them. The CDR3 is 15 residues long. CDR3 protein: CASSLTGGGNTEAFF. The CDR3 DNA reads TGTGCCAGCAGCTTAACCGGAGGGGGGAACACTGAAGCTTTCTTT.

The chain employs TRBV2 and TRBJ2-5; TRBD1 agrees at 8 bases. The V and J ends lost 9 bases and 1 base, in that order; junction bases with no gene match: 10. The CDR3 is made up of 15 amino acids. Germline V gene data show CDR1 as SNHLY and CDR2 as FYNNEI. The CDR3 DNA follows: TGTGCCAGTCCGACAGGGGTAGGAGTCCAAGAGACCCAGTACTTC. This sequence encodes CASPTGVGVQETQYF.

The chain joins TRBV4-1 to TRBJ2-1; 7 nucleotides align to TRBD1. CDR1 is MGHRA and CDR2 is YSYEKL in the germline V gene. This CDR3 region has 14 residues. The V gene end was trimmed by 10 bases and the J gene end by 7 bases; junction bases not matched to a gene: 13. Written as DNA, the CDR3 is TGCGCCACCTCAGACAGGGAGAGGAAGAATGAGCAGTTCTTC. Protein sequence: CATSDRERKNEQFF.

The chain couples TRBV7-9 to TRBJ1-2; D might be TRBD1 (6 bases). Germline V lookup: CDR1 SEHNR, CDR2 FQNEAQ (reference sequence). The CDR3 sequence is 13 residues long. Trimming shortened V by 0 bases and J by 4 bases, and 6 bases separated the two germline ends. The CDR3 bases are TGTGCCAGCAGCTTAGCGGACAGCTATGGCTACACCTTC. Translating gives CASSLADSYGYTF.

This clonotype has a handful of counts. The chain uses TRBV28 and TRBJ1-1; the match to TRBD1 covers 7 bases. V was clipped by 6 bases and J by 5 bases; unmatched bases: 12. The CDR3 contains 15 residues. The germline V gene has CDR1 MDHEN and CDR2 SYDVKM. This CDR3 reads CASSSRGRERTEAFF. The CDR3 coding sequence is TGTGCCAGCAGCAGCAGGGGGAGGGAGAGGACTGAAGCTTTCTTT.

The table lists this clonotype with a few counts. The rearrangement uses TRBV6-2 or TRBV6-3 and TRBJ2-1; tentative D call: TRBD2 (6 bases). V lost 5 bases to trimming and J lost 0 bases, with 17 bases between them. CDR1 and CDR2 (germline): MNHEY, SVGEGT. This CDR3 comprises 17 residues. CDR3: CASSPLVRGSSYNEQFF. The CDR3 DNA is TGTGCCAGCAGTCCCTTGGTGCGGGGTAGCTCCTACAATGAGCAGTTCTTC.

This clonotype turned up a few times. The CDR3 DNA sequence: TGTGCCAGCAGCTTGGCCCTCGTATTGGTGAACACTGAAGCTTTCTTT. This codes for CASSLALVLVNTEAFF. This chain uses TRBV5-6 with TRBJ1-1, with D hard to call. V gave up 0 bases and J gave up 0 bases, with 12 bases separating them. This CDR3 comprises 16 residues. In germline, CDR1 is SGHDT, CDR2 YYEEEE. The full variable domain, its missing parts supplied by reference TRBV5-6 and TRBJ1-1, is DAGVTQSPTHLIKTRGQQVTLRCSPKSGHDTVSWYQQALGQGPQFIFQYYEEEERQRGNFPDRFSGHQFPNYSSELNVNALLLGDSALYLCASSLALVLVNTEAFFGQGTRLTVV.

V gene TRBV5-4 combines with J gene TRBJ2-7; TRBD1 matches 7 bases. Germline values: CDR1 SGHNT, CDR2 YYREEE (reference sequence). The V and J ends lost 4 bases and 0 bases, in that order; junction bases with no gene match: 4. The CDR3 sequence is 14 residues long. The DNA of the CDR3 is TGTGCCAGCAGCCAGGGACAGAACTCCTACGAGCAGTACTTC. It codes for CASSQGQNSYEQYF. Looking up the rest from reference TRBV5-4 and TRBJ2-7 gives the full variable domain: ETGVTQSPTHLIKTRGQQVTLRCSSQSGHNTVSWYQQALGQGPQFIFQYYREEENGRGNFPPRFSGLQFPNYSSELNVNALELDDSALYLCASSQGQNSYEQYFGPGTRLTVT.

This clonotype was detected a few times. The chain links TRBV25-1 to TRBJ2-7, with 8 bases fitting TRBD1. The CDR3 spans 16 residues. Germline V gene data show CDR1 as MGHDK and CDR2 as SYGVNS. The V and J ends lost 3 bases and 4 bases, in that order; junction bases with no gene match: 11. CDR3 loop: CASSDRAGTGLYEQYF. The CDR3 nucleotides read TGTGCCAGCAGTGATCGGGCCGGGACAGGCCTTTACGAGCAGTACTTC.

V gene TRBV6-2 or TRBV6-3 combines with J gene TRBJ2-1; unclear D gene. V dropped 8 bases and J dropped 4 bases, with 3 bases sitting between them. The germline V gene has CDR1 MNHEY and CDR2 SVGEGT. The length of the CDR3 is 10 residues. CDR3 protein: CASGYNEQFF. The CDR3 coding sequence is TGTGCCAGCGGGTACAATGAGCAGTTCTTC.

V and J are TRBV6-4 and TRBJ1-1; D is possibly TRBD1 (6 bases). Trimming removed 3 bases at V and 4 bases at J, with 18 bases between. The germline V gene has CDR1 MRHNA and CDR2 SNTAGT. There are 16 residues in the CDR3. The CDR3 sequence is CASSENAAGAGTEAFF. Here the CDR3 DNA reads TGTGCCAGCAGTGAAAACGCGGCAGGGGCGGGCACTGAAGCTTTCTTT.

This clonotype showed up just a few times. The chain joins TRBV11-2 to TRBJ2-1; tentatively, D is TRBD2 (6 bases). Germline V gene sequence: CDR1 SGHAT, CDR2 FQNNGV. The CDR3 length is 12 residues. V was trimmed by 3 bases and J by 6 bases, leaving 6 bases between them. The CDR3 spells CASSLTSNEQFF. The CDR3 DNA is TGTGCCAGCAGCTTGACTAGCAATGAGCAGTTCTTC.

The chain has TRBV27 and TRBJ1-1; 11 positions match TRBD1. This CDR3 has 15 amino acids. The germline V gene has CDR1 MNHEY and CDR2 SMNVEV (reference sequence). The junction had 8 bases not matched to a gene; V was cut back by 8 bases and J by 3 bases. The DNA of the CDR3 is TGTGCCAGCCGCTACCCGGGACAGGGGGACACTGAAGCTTTCTTT. Translating gives CASRYPGQGDTEAFF.

This clonotype was counted ten times or more. V and J are TRBV11-3 and TRBJ2-1; 9 nucleotides match TRBD1. This CDR3 has 16 amino acids. Germline CDR1 SGHNT, CDR2 YENEEA. The J segment lost 5 bases and the V segment lost 0 bases, leaving 5 bases of the junction unmatched. CDR3 DNA: TGTGCCAGCAGCTTAGATCGACAGGGGGAAAACAATGAGCAGTTCTTC. Encoded protein: CASSLDRQGENNEQFF.